These 32 T cell receptor beta chains were sequenced from one sample in a study of radiation and T cells in renal cell carcinoma (dated by TCRdb to 2018 to 2020). Explained via the paper, the time point label denotes: blood 4 weeks post-SBRT, at nephrectomy. This specimen's treatment or condition label, per the study, means: 15 Gy SBRT to primary tumor, nephrectomy 4 weeks later. The library was produced with the immunoSEQ multiplex PCR assay. The source is immuneACCESS, and TCRdb retained only in-frame sequences with V and J called. Part of the clones is not carried over; for the studies checked, unresolved V genes explain less than half of this, and the remainder is unexplained. The sample table records approximately 170,000 clones; roughly 90% of these occur just once. Around 10% of the sample is in the top ten clones. This sample comprised blood, obtained from a patient whose treatment included radiotherapy and nephrectomy. The receptors derive from a woman aged 45 to 65 with renal cell carcinoma.

The chain combines TRBV30 with TRBJ1-2; no firm D call. The CDR3 runs to 17 residues. V was cut by 1 base and J by 6 bases, with 24 bases left in between. CDR1 is GTSNPN, CDR2 SVGIG, per germline (reference sequence). The DNA for the CDR3 is TGTGCCTGGAGTGGAGACAAGCTTTCTGGCGCCCGAAATGGCTACACCTTC. Its translation: CAWSGDKLSGARNGYTF.

The CDR3 region is CASSPLLAGTGELFF. As DNA, the CDR3 is TGTGCCAGCAGCCCCCTGCTAGCGGGCACCGGGGAGCTGTTTTTT. The chain couples TRBV7-2 to TRBJ2-2; 8 bases agree with TRBD2. V lost 5 bases and J lost 4; bases outside the gene matches: 6. This CDR3 is 15 amino acids long. Germline loops: CDR1 SGHTA, CDR2 FQGNSA.

The rearrangement uses TRBV29-1 and TRBJ2-2; 7 bases fit TRBD1. The CDR3 sequence is 14 residues long. With V trimmed by 4 bases and J by 0 bases, 2 bases remained unmatched. The germline V gene has CDR1 SQVTM and CDR2 ANQGSEA. DNA of the CDR3: TGCAGCGTTGGGGACAGCACGAACACCGGGGAGCTGTTTTTT. This gives the protein CSVGDSTNTGELFF.

V gene TRBV5-1 combines with J gene TRBJ2-5; TRBD1 might be the D (6 bases). Per germline, CDR1 SGHRS and CDR2 YFSETQ. Between the trimmed V and J ends, which lost 5 bases and 1 base, there was a span of 9 bases. This CDR3 comprises 13 residues. CDR3 protein: CASRKGVQETQYF. The CDR3 DNA reads TGCGCCAGCAGAAAGGGGGTCCAAGAGACCCAGTACTTC.

The J gene is TRBJ1-5, the V gene TRBV4-1, with D uncertain. The V gene's germline CDR1 is MGHRA and CDR2 YSYEKL. The CDR3 is made up of 17 amino acids. The germline V and J ends were trimmed by 1 base and 2 bases, with 15 bases remaining between them. This CDR3 is CASSQGGGLLGNQPQHF. CDR3 DNA: TGCGCCAGCAGCCAAGGCGGAGGGCTCCTCGGCAATCAGCCCCAGCATTTT.

The chain combines TRBV6-1 with TRBJ2-2; no clear D gene. The CDR3 is made up of 14 amino acids. Germline CDR1 is MNHNS and CDR2 is SASEGT. The CDR3: CATRGRVNTGELFF. The CDR3 coding sequence is TGTGCTACCCGAGGACGCGTGAACACCGGGGAGCTGTTTTTT.

This chain joins TRBV9 and TRBJ1-2, with 9 bases that match TRBD1. This CDR3 spans 15 amino acids. Germline values: CDR1 SGDLS, CDR2 YYNGEE. With V trimmed by 3 bases and J by 2 bases, 5 bases remained unmatched. The CDR3 DNA sequence: TGTGCCAGCAGCGGAACAGGGGGCGAGAACTATGGCTACACCTTC. Protein sequence: CASSGTGGENYGYTF. The full variable domain, completed using reference TRBV9 and TRBJ1-2, is DSGVTQTPKHLITATGQRVTLRCSPRSGDLSVYWYQQSLDQGLQFLIQYYNGEERAKGNILERFSAQQFPDLHSELNLSSLELGDSALYFCASSGTGGENYGYTFGSGTRLTVV.

This clone was seen only once. The chain is built from TRBV13 and TRBJ1-1, with D unclear. The germline gives CDR1 PRHDT, CDR2 FYEKMQ (reference sequence). This CDR3 comprises 11 residues. Trimming removed 6 bases from V and 4 bases from J, with 6 bases in between. The CDR3: CASRLGTEAFF. CDR3 nucleotides: TGTGCCAGCAGACTGGGCACTGAAGCTTTCTTT. The full variable domain, in which reference TRBV13 and TRBJ1-1 provide the parts outside the CDR3, is AAGVIQSPRHLIKEKRETATLKCYPIPRHDTVYWYQQGPGQDPQFLISFYEKMQSDKGSIPDRFSAQQFSDYHSELNMSSLELGDSALYFCASRLGTEAFFGQGTRLTVV.

The gene calls are TRBV5-1 and TRBJ2-3; D is undetermined. From germline, CDR1 is SGHRS and CDR2 YFSETQ. The CDR3 has 15 residues. V lost 0 bases, J lost 4 bases, and 12 bases lay in between. Here the CDR3 DNA reads TGCGCCAGCAGCTTGGACGGGCTAGGGTCAGATACGCAGTATTTT. Its translation: CASSLDGLGSDTQYF.

This chain uses TRBV5-1 with TRBJ1-1; TRBD1 matches at 8 bases. Germline V gene lookup returns CDR1 SGHRS and CDR2 YFSETQ. CDR3 length equals 15 residues. The junction had 6 bases not matched to a gene; V was cut back by 0 bases and J by 5 bases. DNA for the CDR3: TGCGCCAGCAGCTTGGTCAACAGGGGGGAGACTGAAGCTTTCTTT. This gives the protein CASSLVNRGETEAFF.

This chain connects TRBV5-1 to TRBJ2-1; D perhaps matches TRBD2 (5 bases). CDR1 and CDR2 from the germline V gene are SGHRS and YFSETQ. Trimming took off 4 bases at V and 5 bases at J, with 13 bases between the two ends. The CDR3 loop spans 14 amino acids. This CDR3 is CASSLDWRNNEQFF. The DNA of the CDR3 is TGCGCCAGCAGCCTGGACTGGCGGAACAATGAGCAGTTCTTC.

The V call is TRBV6-1, the J call TRBJ2-1, with 10 bases that match TRBD2. The V gene end was trimmed by 2 bases and the J gene end by 7 bases; junction bases not matched to a gene: 8. The CDR3 totals 16 residues. Germline-derived CDR1 and CDR2 are MNHNS and SASEGT. The CDR3 loop reads CASSEYLAGGGNEQFF. In nucleotides, the CDR3 is TGTGCCAGCAGTGAATACTTAGCGGGGGGTGGTAATGAGCAGTTCTTC.

The chain links TRBV4-1 to TRBJ1-5; D is undetermined. The CDR3 covers 13 residues. Germline V gives CDR1 MGHRA, CDR2 YSYEKL. V shed 0 bases and J shed 6 bases, with 6 bases lying between them. The CDR3 sequence is CASSQELFQPQHF. The CDR3 DNA follows: TGCGCCAGCAGCCAAGAACTTTTTCAGCCCCAGCATTTT.

This chain joins TRBV5-1 and TRBJ2-5, with TRBD1 as a possible D gene (5 bases). Per the germline V gene, CDR1 is SGHRS and CDR2 is YFSETQ. Trimming pared 0 bases from V and 1 base from J, leaving 13 bases between. This CDR3 comprises 16 residues. CDR3 sequence reads: CASSLATVGGQETQYF. The CDR3 DNA follows: TGCGCCAGCAGCTTGGCGACAGTCGGCGGCCAAGAGACCCAGTACTTC.

This chain links TRBV29-1 with TRBJ1-2; 8 bases line up with TRBD1. Germline V lookup: CDR1 SQVTM, CDR2 ANQGSEA. The junction had 8 bases not matched to a gene; V was cut back by 3 bases and J by 8 bases. The CDR3 is 13 amino acids. The CDR3 DNA sequence: TGCAGCGTTGATCCATTACAGGGGGGCGGCTACACCTTC. It specifies CSVDPLQGGGYTF.

The chain employs TRBV25-1 and TRBJ1-2; D gene unclear. The V gene's germline CDR1 is MGHDK and CDR2 SYGVNS. Trimming took off 4 bases at V and 7 bases at J, with 19 bases between the two ends. The CDR3 has 15 amino acids. The DNA of the CDR3 is TGTGCCAGCAGTGTCTTGACGGCAGGCACGGGTGGCTACACCTTC. Amino acid sequence: CASSVLTAGTGGYTF.

This rearrangement joins TRBV5-1 to TRBJ2-1; 7 bases agree with TRBD1. The CDR3 covers 16 residues. Germline CDR1 and CDR2: SGHRS and YFSETQ. After removal of 4 bases from V and 5 bases from J, the junction contained 12 bases not matched to a gene. Written as DNA, the CDR3 is TGCGCCAGCAGCCCCGGAAGACAGGGAGTCAACAATGAGCAGTTCTTC. Translation gives CASSPGRQGVNNEQFF. Full variable domain (missing parts from reference TRBV5-1 and TRBJ2-1): KAGVTQTPRYLIKTRGQQVTLSCSPISGHRSVSWYQQTPGQGLQFLFEYFSETQRNKGNFPGRFSGRQFSNSRSEMNVSTLELGDSALYLCASSPGRQGVNNEQFFGPGTRLTVL.

The V call is TRBV5-1, the J call TRBJ1-2, with D unresolved. The CDR3 is made up of 13 amino acids. Germline loops: CDR1 SGHRS, CDR2 YFSETQ. V lost 0 bases, J lost 3 bases, and 6 bases lay in between. The CDR3 region has the DNA TGCGCCAGCAGCTTGGTGGCTGACTATGGCTACACCTTC. Translation gives CASSLVADYGYTF.

This clone was counted once. The chain employs TRBV27 and TRBJ2-1, with D possibly being TRBD1 (6 bases). Germline V lookup: CDR1 MNHEY, CDR2 SMNVEV (reference sequence). The CDR3 contains 15 residues. V lost 5 bases and J 5 bases, leaving 16 bases between the germline ends. CDR3 residues: CASSQQGLANNEQFF. CDR3 sequence (DNA): TGTGCCAGCAGTCAACAGGGCCTTGCAAACAATGAGCAGTTCTTC.

This chain links TRBV7-8 with TRBJ1-2; 8 bases map to TRBD1. CDR3 length: 15 residues. Germline CDR1 SGHVS, CDR2 FQNEAQ. V shed 0 bases, J shed 8 bases, and the junction held 8 bases outside the gene matches. The CDR3 DNA reads as TGTGCCAGCAGCTTAGCGGTTCCAGGGGGCGGGGGCTACACCTTC. As protein: CASSLAVPGGGGYTF.

The gene calls are TRBV21-1 and TRBJ2-3; no check of the table's D call, TRBD2, against the DNA was made. TRBV21-1 constitutes a pseudogene. The CDR3 has 18 residues. CDR3 loop: CASSKEGMRRGDTDTQYF. CDR3 bases: TGTGCCAGCAGCAAAGAGGGGATGAGGCGGGGGGACACAGATACGCAGTATTTT.

The gene calls are TRBV5-6 and TRBJ2-4; tentative D call: TRBD1 (6 bases). Germline V gene data show CDR1 as SGHDT and CDR2 as YYEEEE. The length of the CDR3 is 15 residues. Trimming shortened V by 2 bases and J by 8 bases, and 17 bases separated the two germline ends. This chain's CDR3 is CASSFGWGLRDIQYF. The CDR3 DNA reads as TGTGCCAGCAGCTTTGGCTGGGGGCTACGGGACATTCAGTACTTC.

Concerning this clone: Mismatch with germline at one junction end may stem from a read error. V is TRBV19 and J is TRBJ2-1; perhaps D is TRBD1 or TRBD2 (5 bases each). The germline gives CDR1 LNHDA, CDR2 SQIVND (reference sequence). The CDR3 loop spans 15 amino acids. DNA of the CDR3: TGTGCTAGTAGTACCTCGGGACCCCCCTACAATGAGCAGTTCTTC. This translates into CASSTSGPPYNEQFF.

V usage is TRBV10-3 and J usage is TRBJ2-3; 7 bases agree with TRBD2. The CDR3 is made up of 15 amino acids. V lost 6 bases, J lost 1 base, and 7 bases stayed unmatched. Germline CDR1 ENHRY, CDR2 SYGVKD. The CDR3, as DNA: TGTGCCATCAGGCCGGCTAGCGGCGGCACAGATACGCAGTATTTT. It translates to CAIRPASGGTDTQYF.

CDR3 sequence (DNA): TGTGCTAGTGGTGAGGGACGTGAGCAGTTCTTC. This gives the protein CASGEGREQFF. The genes are TRBV12-5 and TRBJ2-1; D assignment may be TRBD1 or TRBD2 (5 bases each). The CDR3 extends over 11 amino acids. The V and J ends lost 5 bases and 9 bases respectively, with 8 bases between them. From germline, CDR1 is LGHNT and CDR2 FRNRAP.

The J gene is TRBJ2-7, the V gene TRBV7-2, with 8 positions matching TRBD1. Germline CDR1 SGHTA, CDR2 FQGNSA. V trimming: 5 bases; J trimming: 3 bases; junction bases outside the gene matches: 6. This CDR3 region has 14 residues. CDR3 region: CASSAGQGFYEQYF. The CDR3 DNA reads as TGTGCCAGCAGCGCAGGACAGGGTTTCTACGAGCAGTACTTC.

This clone was counted a single time. The chain combines TRBV19 with TRBJ1-6; no definite D call. V was cut by 3 bases and J by 6 bases, with 9 bases left in between. The V gene's germline CDR1 is LNHDA and CDR2 SQIVND (reference sequence). The CDR3 sequence is 14 residues long. This CDR3 reads CASSIGQTNSPLHF. CDR3 bases: TGTGCCAGTAGTATTGGGCAGACTAATTCACCCCTCCACTTT.

The CDR3 region is CASSPPRPPGGTGELFF. CDR3 DNA: TGTGCCAGCTCACCACCGAGGCCGCCAGGGGGGACCGGGGAGCTGTTTTTT. The chain combines TRBV18 with TRBJ2-2, with a possible D match to TRBD1 (7 bases). The V end was cut by 0 bases, the J end by 5 bases, with 16 bases between. The CDR3 consists of 17 residues. Germline V gene lookup returns CDR1 KGHSH and CDR2 LQKENI. Using reference TRBV18 and TRBJ2-2 for the parts outside the CDR3, the full variable domain is NAGVMQNPRHLVRRRGQEARLRCSPMKGHSHVYWYRQLPEEGLKFMVYLQKENIIDESGMPKERFSAEFPKEGPSILRIQQVVRGDSAAYFCASSPPRPPGGTGELFFGEGSRLTVL.

V and J are TRBV9 and TRBJ2-2; 14 bases agree with TRBD2. V dropped 2 bases and J dropped 6; count of bases not matched to a gene: 6. Germline V gene lookup returns CDR1 SGDLS and CDR2 YYNGEE. The length of the CDR3 is 17 residues. DNA of the CDR3: TGTGCCAGCAGCGTGGGACTAGCGGGGGCACGGGCCGGGGAGCTGTTTTTT. It specifies CASSVGLAGARAGELFF. The variable domain in full, with the rest retrieved from reference TRBV9 and TRBJ2-2, is DSGVTQTPKHLITATGQRVTLRCSPRSGDLSVYWYQQSLDQGLQFLIQYYNGEERAKGNILERFSAQQFPDLHSELNLSSLELGDSALYFCASSVGLAGARAGELFFGEGSRLTVL.

The V gene is TRBV5-1, the J gene TRBJ1-2; D not resolved. Trimming removed 0 bases at V and 0 bases at J, with 6 bases between. Looked up from germline, CDR1 is SGHRS and CDR2 is YFSETQ. The CDR3 spans 14 residues. The CDR3 spells CASSLEVANYGYTF. The CDR3 nucleotides are TGCGCCAGCAGCTTGGAGGTCGCTAACTATGGCTACACCTTC.

V is TRBV7-3 and J is TRBJ1-6, with 7 bases identical to TRBD1. Germline CDR1 reads SGHTA; CDR2 reads FQGTGA. Trimming at V came to 4 bases and at J to 6 bases, leaving 6 bases not matched to a gene. The CDR3 sequence is 15 residues long. Here the CDR3 reads CASSSRQGSNSPLHF. The CDR3 bases are TGTGCCAGCAGCTCAAGACAGGGCTCTAATTCACCCCTCCACTTT.

V usage is TRBV11-2 and J usage is TRBJ2-7; 8 nucleotides match TRBD2. Germline trimming cut 0 bases from V and 4 bases from J; bases unmatched to any gene: 8. This CDR3 is 16 amino acids long. The germline gives CDR1 SGHAT, CDR2 FQNNGV. DNA for the CDR3: TGTGCCAGCAGCTTAGATTCGGGTAGCGGGGTTTACGAGCAGTACTTC. It codes for CASSLDSGSGVYEQYF.